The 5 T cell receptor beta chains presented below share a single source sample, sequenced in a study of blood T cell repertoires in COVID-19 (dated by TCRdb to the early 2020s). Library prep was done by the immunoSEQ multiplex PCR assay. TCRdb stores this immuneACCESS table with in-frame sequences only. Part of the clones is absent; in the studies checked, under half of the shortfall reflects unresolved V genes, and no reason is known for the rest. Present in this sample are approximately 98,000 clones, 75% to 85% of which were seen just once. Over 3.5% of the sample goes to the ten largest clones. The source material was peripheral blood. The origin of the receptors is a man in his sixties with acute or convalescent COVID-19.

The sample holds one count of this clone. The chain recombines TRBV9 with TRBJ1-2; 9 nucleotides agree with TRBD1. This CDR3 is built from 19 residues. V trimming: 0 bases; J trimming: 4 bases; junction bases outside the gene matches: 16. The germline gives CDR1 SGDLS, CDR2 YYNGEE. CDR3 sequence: CASSVVSPGQGDFSYGYTF. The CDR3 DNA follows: TGTGCCAGCAGCGTAGTATCCCCGGGACAGGGAGATTTTAGCTATGGCTACACCTTC.

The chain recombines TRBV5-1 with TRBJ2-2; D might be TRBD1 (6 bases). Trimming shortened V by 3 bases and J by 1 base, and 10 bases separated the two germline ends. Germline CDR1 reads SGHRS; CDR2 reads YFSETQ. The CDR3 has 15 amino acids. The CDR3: CASSSQGLNTGELFF. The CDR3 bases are TGCGCCAGCAGCTCACAGGGCCTGAACACCGGGGAGCTGTTTTTT.

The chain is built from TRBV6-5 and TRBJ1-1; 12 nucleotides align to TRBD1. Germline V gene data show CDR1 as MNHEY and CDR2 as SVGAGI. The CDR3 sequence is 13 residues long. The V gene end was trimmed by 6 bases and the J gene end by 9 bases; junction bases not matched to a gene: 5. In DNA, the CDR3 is TGTGCCAGCAGCTGGGACAGGGGGCGAAAAGCTTTCTTT. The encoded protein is CASSWDRGRKAFF.

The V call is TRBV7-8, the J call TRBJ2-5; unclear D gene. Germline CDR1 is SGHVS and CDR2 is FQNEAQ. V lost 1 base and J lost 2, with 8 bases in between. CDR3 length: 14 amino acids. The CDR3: CASSLGQLQETQYF. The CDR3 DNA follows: TGTGCCAGCAGCTTAGGACAATTACAAGAGACCCAGTACTTC. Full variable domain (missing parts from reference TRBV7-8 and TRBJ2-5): GAGVSQSPRYKVAKRGQDVALRCDPISGHVSLFWYQQALGQGPEFLTYFQNEAQLDKSGLPSDRFFAERPEGSVSTLKIQRTQQEDSAVYLCASSLGQLQETQYFGPGTRLLVL.

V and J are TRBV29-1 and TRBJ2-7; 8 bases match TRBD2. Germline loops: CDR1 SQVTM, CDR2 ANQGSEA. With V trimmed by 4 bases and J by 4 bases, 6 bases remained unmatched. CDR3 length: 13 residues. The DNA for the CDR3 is TGCAGCGTTGGGGACGGCGGGGGGTACGAGCAGTACTTC. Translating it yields CSVGDGGGYEQYF.